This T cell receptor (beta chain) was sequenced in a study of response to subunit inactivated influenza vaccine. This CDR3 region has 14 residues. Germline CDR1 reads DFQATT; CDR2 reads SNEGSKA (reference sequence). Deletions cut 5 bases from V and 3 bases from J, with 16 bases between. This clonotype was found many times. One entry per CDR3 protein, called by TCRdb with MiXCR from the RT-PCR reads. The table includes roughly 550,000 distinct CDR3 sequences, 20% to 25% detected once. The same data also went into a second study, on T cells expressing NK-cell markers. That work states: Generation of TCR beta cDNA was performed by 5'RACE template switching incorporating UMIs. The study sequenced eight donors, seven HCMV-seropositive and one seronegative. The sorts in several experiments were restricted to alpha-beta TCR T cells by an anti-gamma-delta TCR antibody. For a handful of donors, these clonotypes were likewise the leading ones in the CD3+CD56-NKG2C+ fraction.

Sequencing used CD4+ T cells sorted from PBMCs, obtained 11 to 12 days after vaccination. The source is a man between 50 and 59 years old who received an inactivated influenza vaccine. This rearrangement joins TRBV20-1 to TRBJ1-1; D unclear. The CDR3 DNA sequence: TGCAGTGCTGGGAGTGCTCTATCGGACACTGAAGCTTTCTTT. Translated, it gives CSAGSALSDTEAFF.